One sample yielded the 28 T cell receptor beta chains listed below, sequenced in a study of blood T cells in healthy people across ages. Combining a sample-barcoded 5' primer with a J-beta primer mix, a second PCR ran for about 7 to 11 cycles. TCRdb redid the calling of the 5' RACE reads with MiXCR, one entry per CDR3 protein. Seen here are some 640,000 distinct CDR3 sequences, approximately 30% observed once, and the top ten hold 15% to 17%. Material: blood. The receptors derive from a woman aged 80 or older in good health.

This chain connects TRBV25-1 to TRBJ1-1; D is possibly TRBD1 (5 bases). Trimming stripped 5 bases from V and 5 bases from J, with 21 bases between. The CDR3 covers 16 residues. The germline V gene has CDR1 MGHDK and CDR2 SYGVNS. The CDR3 protein is CASSHRAGMILTEAFF. CDR3 DNA: TGTGCCAGCAGTCACCGAGCAGGGATGATTTTAACTGAAGCTTTCTTT.

This clonotype was seen at least ten times. The rearrangement links TRBV6-2 or TRBV6-3 to TRBJ2-1; the D gene is possibly TRBD1 (6 bases). V gave up 7 bases and J gave up 4 bases, with 14 bases separating them. The CDR3 length is 14 residues. CDR1 and CDR2 (germline): MNHEY, SVGEGT. CDR3 region: CASKNGTKYNEQFF. CDR3 nucleotide sequence: TGTGCCAGCAAAAACGGGACAAAATACAATGAGCAGTTCTTC.

This clonotype was seen at least ten times. V is TRBV5-5 and J is TRBJ1-1, with TRBD1 as a possible D gene (6 bases). This CDR3 region has 15 residues. The V end was cut by 0 bases, the J end by 0 bases, with 9 bases between. From germline, CDR1 is SGHKS and CDR2 YYEKEE (reference sequence). The CDR3 DNA sequence: TGTGCCAGCAGCTTGGGGGGGCTTATGAACACTGAAGCTTTCTTT. Amino acid sequence: CASSLGGLMNTEAFF. Together with reference TRBV5-5 and TRBJ1-1, the CDR3 gives the full variable domain: DAGVTQSPTHLIKTRGQQVTLRCSPISGHKSVSWYQQVLGQGPQFIFQYYEKEERGRGNFPDRFSARQFPNYSSELNVNALLLGDSALYLCASSLGGLMNTEAFFGQGTRLTVV.

This clonotype was detected many times. V is TRBV6-5 and J is TRBJ2-1; 7 nucleotides agree with TRBD1. The V and J ends lost 1 base and 0 bases, in that order; junction bases with no gene match: 9. CDR3 length: 18 residues. Germline CDR1 and CDR2: MNHEY and SVGAGI. DNA for the CDR3: TGTGCCAGCAGTTACTTAAACAGGGGTGCGAGCTCCTACAATGAGCAGTTCTTC. It encodes CASSYLNRGASSYNEQFF.

Notes on this clonotype: This could be a read error, since a much larger clone is one nucleotide away. The chain combines TRBV20-1 with TRBJ2-3, with D perhaps assigned TRBD1 or TRBD2 (5 bases each). This CDR3 region has 13 residues. The V gene's germline CDR1 is DFQATT and CDR2 SNEGSKA (reference sequence). The V and J ends lost 3 bases and 9 bases respectively, with 16 bases between them. The DNA of the CDR3 is TGCAGTGCTAGCTCAGCGAGGGGATGGACGCAGTATTTT. Its translation is CSASSARGWTQYF.

The table lists this clonotype with many counts. V gene TRBV7-6 combines with J gene TRBJ1-1; D is perhaps TRBD1 (6 bases). Germline V lookup: CDR1 SGHVS, CDR2 FNYEAQ. Trimming left V 2 bases short and J 1 base short, with 17 bases between. The CDR3 consists of 17 residues. The CDR3 DNA reads TGTGCCAGCAGCTTAAGCCCCGGGGGCAAAAGGAACACTGAAGCTTTCTTT. It translates to CASSLSPGGKRNTEAFF.

The rearrangement uses TRBV4-3 and TRBJ2-6; D is ambiguous. This CDR3 region has 15 residues. Deletions cut 0 bases from V and 4 bases from J, with 7 bases between. CDR1 is LGHNA, CDR2 YSLEER, per germline. The CDR3 bases are TGCGCCAGCAGCCAAGAAAGGTCCGGGGCCAACGTCCTGACTTTC. Residues: CASSQERSGANVLTF.

Regarding this clonotype: This sequence may be a read error, since a much larger clone differs from it by one base. The chain joins TRBV4-3 to TRBJ2-5; TRBD2 matches 10 bases. The CDR3 spans 16 residues. The germline V gene encodes CDR1 LGHNA and CDR2 YSLEER. Trimming took 3 bases from V and 11 from J; bases not matched to a gene: 15. The chain's CDR3 is CASSQLTPGLANEQYF. CDR3 DNA: TGCGCCAGCAGCCAGCTAACTCCGGGACTAGCGAATGAGCAGTACTTC.

The chain uses TRBV5-1 and TRBJ2-2, with D possibly being TRBD1 (6 bases). CDR3 size: 13 residues. Trimming took off 5 bases at V and 5 bases at J, with 10 bases between the two ends. CDR1 and CDR2 from the germline V gene are SGHRS and YFSETQ. In nucleotides, the CDR3 is TGCGCCAGCAGTTATCAGGGGACCGGGGAGCTGTTTTTT. Amino acid sequence: CASSYQGTGELFF.

This clonotype was recorded many times. This chain uses TRBV5-5 with TRBJ2-7; no clear D gene. The ends were cut back, 4 bases at V and 3 bases at J, with 14 bases in the middle. The germline gives CDR1 SGHKS, CDR2 YYEKEE (reference sequence). The CDR3 length is 14 residues. The CDR3 sequence: CASSLGVTRYEQYF. The CDR3 DNA sequence: TGTGCCAGCAGCCTGGGTGTAACCCGCTACGAGCAGTACTTC.

This clonotype occurred many times. The chain couples TRBV20-1 to TRBJ2-3; unclear D gene. Germline loops: CDR1 DFQATT, CDR2 SNEGSKA (reference sequence). The CDR3 consists of 17 residues. Trimming left V 6 bases short and J 0 bases short, with 22 bases between. CDR3 loop: CSATRASFRLSTDTQYF. The CDR3 coding sequence is TGCAGTGCCACCCGGGCCTCTTTCAGGCTGAGCACAGATACGCAGTATTTT.

Concerning this clonotype itself: This may be a read error, as it is one base from a much larger clone. The V gene is TRBV13, the J gene TRBJ2-1; D might be TRBD1 (6 bases). This CDR3 is 13 amino acids long. Germline lookup yields CDR1 PRHDT and CDR2 FYEKMQ (reference sequence). Trimming stripped 3 bases from V and 15 bases from J, with 18 bases between. The DNA for the CDR3 is TGTGCCAGCAGCTTTAAACAGGGTCTAAGGAGGTTCTTC. Its protein product is CASSFKQGLRRFF.

The sample holds a few counts of this clonotype. CDR3 sequence: CASSQKSAYGYTF. The CDR3 DNA is TGTGCCAGCAGCCAAAAGAGCGCCTATGGCTACACCTTC. V is TRBV3-1 and J is TRBJ1-2; D unclear. V was shortened by 2 bases and J by 4 bases, with 8 bases between the two germline ends. This CDR3 contains 13 residues. CDR1 LGHDT and CDR2 YNNKEL come from the germline V gene (reference sequence).

This clonotype has only a few counts. Here the CDR3 DNA reads TGTGCCAGCAGCACCGGGACAGCCCGAGGGGAGCCCCAGCATTTT. Encoded protein: CASSTGTARGEPQHF. This sequence joins TRBV7-9 and TRBJ1-5; 7 bases fit TRBD1. Germline loops: CDR1 SEHNR, CDR2 FQNEAQ (reference sequence). V gave up 5 bases and J gave up 8 bases; unmatched junction bases: 12. The CDR3 has 15 residues.

This clonotype was observed a handful of times. This chain links TRBV4-1 with TRBJ1-1; no clear D. Per the germline V gene, CDR1 is MGHRA and CDR2 is YSYEKL. V dropped 0 bases and J dropped 6 bases, with 8 bases sitting between them. The CDR3 runs 13 residues. The CDR3 is CASSQEWVAEAFF. The CDR3 nucleotides are TGCGCCAGCAGCCAAGAATGGGTGGCTGAAGCTTTCTTT.

This clonotype showed up many times. V and J are TRBV6-6 and TRBJ2-5, with D perhaps matching TRBD1 or TRBD2 (6 bases each). In germline, CDR1 is MNHNY, CDR2 SVGAGI (reference sequence). This CDR3 has 15 residues. V gave up 7 bases and J gave up 3 bases, with 18 bases separating them. The CDR3 DNA follows: TGTGCCAGCACCCCGGTCAAGGGGGGTGAAGAGACCCAGTACTTC. As protein: CASTPVKGGEETQYF.

With respect to this clonotype: With a much larger clone just one base away, this may be a read error. The chain is built from TRBV7-9 and TRBJ2-7, with D perhaps matching TRBD1 or TRBD2 (5 bases each). Per the germline V gene, CDR1 is SEHNR and CDR2 is FQNEAQ (reference sequence). This CDR3 comprises 13 residues. V lost 1 base and J lost 7, with 11 bases in between. The CDR3 region has the DNA TGTGCCAGCAGCTTAGATGGGGGTGGTGAGCAGTACTTC. Translated, it gives CASSLDGGGEQYF.

As regards this clonotype: A read error may account for a junction end that differs from germline. V usage is TRBV7-8 and J usage is TRBJ2-5, with TRBD1 matching over 11 bases. The better agreement between TRBJ2-1 and the DNA end casts doubt on the J call. The CDR3 sequence is 16 residues long. CDR1 and CDR2 from the germline V gene are SGHVS and FQNEAQ. The CDR3 region has the DNA TGTGCCGGCAGCTTAAAGGACAGGGGGCTTCTGGAGACCCAGTTCTTC. It codes for CAGSLKDRGLLETQFF.

This clonotype has at least ten counts. The CDR3 protein is CASSQDSPPTYNEQFF. As DNA, the CDR3 is TGTGCCAGCAGCCAAGATTCTCCCCCAACCTACAATGAGCAGTTCTTC. The V and J genes are TRBV4-2 and TRBJ2-1; D is unresolved. CDR1 and CDR2 (germline): LGHNA, YNFKEQ. The ends were cut back, 0 bases at V and 2 bases at J, with 11 bases in the middle. The CDR3 sequence is 16 residues long.

This clonotype was recorded a few times. The V call is TRBV20-1, the J call TRBJ2-5; 10 bases fit TRBD2. V shed 0 bases and J 9 bases; nucleotides not matched to a gene: 13. CDR1 is DFQATT and CDR2 is SNEGSKA in the germline V gene (reference sequence). The CDR3 is made up of 16 amino acids. The CDR3 loop reads CSARDILASGGPAQYF. The CDR3 bases are TGCAGTGCTAGAGATATCCTCGCTAGCGGGGGCCCGGCCCAGTACTTC.

This clonotype has at least ten counts. The V gene is TRBV11-2, the J gene TRBJ2-5; D not resolved. The CDR3 is 13 residues long. CDR1 and CDR2 from the germline V gene are SGHAT and FQNNGV. V was shortened by 6 bases and J by 5 bases, with 13 bases between the two germline ends. CDR3 protein: CASRAQPRETQYF. The CDR3, as DNA: TGTGCCAGCAGGGCCCAACCCAGGGAGACCCAGTACTTC.

This clonotype was seen repeatedly, ten times or more. This rearrangement joins TRBV7-8 to TRBJ2-6; 9 nucleotides match TRBD1. The junction had 11 bases not matched to a gene; V was cut back by 5 bases and J by 0 bases. The CDR3 is 19 amino acids. The germline V gene encodes CDR1 SGHVS and CDR2 FQNEAQ. Here the CDR3 reads CASSPRDRASSSGANVLTF. CDR3 nucleotide sequence: TGTGCCAGCAGCCCTAGGGACAGGGCTTCTAGCTCTGGGGCCAACGTCCTGACTTTC. The full variable domain, its missing parts supplied by reference TRBV7-8 and TRBJ2-6, is GAGVSQSPRYKVAKRGQDVALRCDPISGHVSLFWYQQALGQGPEFLTYFQNEAQLDKSGLPSDRFFAERPEGSVSTLKIQRTQQEDSAVYLCASSPRDRASSSGANVLTFGAGSRLTVL.

This rearrangement joins TRBV7-2 to TRBJ2-4; D is undetermined. The DNA end favors TRBJ2-7, so the J call may be wrong. The CDR3 consists of 14 residues. Germline CDR1 and CDR2: SGHTA and FQGNSA. The CDR3 protein is CASSAFEKPYEQYF. CDR3 nucleotide sequence: TGTGCCAGCAGCGCTTTTGAGAAACCATACGAGCAGTACTTC.

This clonotype was observed at least ten times. The genes are TRBV25-1 and TRBJ2-1; TRBD1 matches at 8 bases. Germline V gene lookup returns CDR1 MGHDK and CDR2 SYGVNS. This CDR3 contains 15 residues. V was pared by 2 bases and J by 9 bases, with 9 bases of the junction left unmatched. In DNA, the CDR3 is TGTGCCAGCAGTGAACGACAGGGGTTTCGAGGTGAGCAGTTCTTC. It translates to CASSERQGFRGEQFF.

The V call is TRBV7-8, the J call TRBJ2-7, with TRBD2 as a possible D gene (6 bases). Germline V gene lookup returns CDR1 SGHVS and CDR2 FQNEAQ. This CDR3 contains 19 residues. Trimming stripped 5 bases from V and 6 bases from J, with 32 bases between. CDR3 residues: CASSTEVQRRARLLGEQYF. Written as DNA, the CDR3 is TGTGCCAGCAGCACCGAAGTCCAGCGGAGGGCTAGATTACTAGGCGAGCAGTACTTC.

V and J are TRBV9 and TRBJ2-2; 9 bases agree with TRBD1. Per germline, CDR1 SGDLS and CDR2 YYNGEE. V shed 3 bases and J 4 bases; nucleotides not matched to a gene: 1. This CDR3 is 14 amino acids long. CDR3 amino acids: CASSATGGTGELFF. The CDR3 bases are TGTGCCAGCAGCGCGACAGGGGGCACCGGGGAGCTGTTTTTT.

The genes are TRBV29-1 and TRBJ2-1, with 13 positions matching TRBD2. The V gene's germline CDR1 is SQVTM and CDR2 ANQGSEA. CDR3 length equals 14 residues. Unmatched junction bases numbered 5, after V lost 7 bases and J lost 5 bases. Here the CDR3 reads CSGLGLAGDNEQFF. The CDR3 coding sequence is TGCAGCGGATTAGGACTAGCGGGGGACAATGAGCAGTTCTTC.

In this sample, this clonotype turned up many times. This sequence may be a read error, since a much larger clone differs from it by one base. The V gene is TRBV6-5, the J gene TRBJ2-5; 8 bases line up with TRBD1. The CDR3 has 13 residues. Per germline, CDR1 MNHEY and CDR2 SVGAGI. V lost 8 bases to trimming and J lost 11 bases; unmatched junction nucleotides: 13. The CDR3 protein is CASGWTGRNEQYF. For the CDR3, the DNA is TGTGCCAGCGGCTGGACAGGGCGGAATGAGCAGTACTTC.